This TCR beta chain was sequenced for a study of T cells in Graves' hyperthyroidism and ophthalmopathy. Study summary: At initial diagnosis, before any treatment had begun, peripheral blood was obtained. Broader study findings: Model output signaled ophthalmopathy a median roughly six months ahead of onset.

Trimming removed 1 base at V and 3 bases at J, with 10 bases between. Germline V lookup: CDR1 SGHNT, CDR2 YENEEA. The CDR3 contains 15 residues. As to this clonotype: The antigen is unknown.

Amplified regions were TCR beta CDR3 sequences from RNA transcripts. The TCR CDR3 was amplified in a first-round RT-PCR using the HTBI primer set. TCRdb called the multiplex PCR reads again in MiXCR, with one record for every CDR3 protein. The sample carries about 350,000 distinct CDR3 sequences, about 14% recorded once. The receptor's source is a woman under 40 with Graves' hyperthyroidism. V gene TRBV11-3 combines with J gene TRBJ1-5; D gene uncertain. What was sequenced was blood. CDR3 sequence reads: CASSLVTHTNQPQHF. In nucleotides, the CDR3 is TGTGCCAGCAGCTTAGTAACACATACCAATCAGCCCCAGCATTTT.